Each of the 26 T cell receptor beta chains below was sequenced from the same sample in a study of blood T cells in healthy people across ages (dated by TCRdb to about 2015). Libraries were constructed by 5' RACE. Sequencing took place on an Illumina HiSeq 2500. The second PCR ran for about 6 to 12 cycles and used a J-beta primer mix along with a sample-barcoded 5' primer. TCRdb redid the processing of the public reads, applying fastp at Q25 and MiXCR, and retained in-frame beta chains. When rows share a CDR3 protein, they turn into one entry using the most common DNA and genes. This sample is represented by about 1,500,000 distinct CDR3 sequences; roughly 27% of them were singletons. Of the sample, 7.7% is held by the ten largest clones. Sample: blood. The receptor set was obtained from a woman younger than 45 in good health.

On this clonotype itself: This could be a read error, since a much larger clone is one nucleotide away. V and J are TRBV7-2 and TRBJ2-3; no clear D. CDR1 SGHTA and CDR2 FQGNSA come from the germline V gene. The CDR3 is 11 residues long. V lost 6 bases, J lost 3 bases, and 4 bases lay in between. CDR3 DNA sequence: TGTGCCAGCAGACATACAGATACGCAGTATTTT. Translating it yields CASRHTDTQYF.

This clonotype has a count of ten or more. This sequence joins TRBV29-1 and TRBJ1-2, with no clear D. Trimming stripped 1 base from V and 6 bases from J, with 3 bases between. The germline gives CDR1 SQVTM, CDR2 ANQGSEA. This CDR3 has 10 residues. CDR3 protein: CSVEANGYTF. In nucleotides, the CDR3 is TGCAGCGTTGAAGCGAATGGCTACACCTTC.

CDR3 nucleotide sequence: TGCAGCGTTACCGGACTAGCGAGTAGAGAAAACACCGGGGAGCTGTTTTTT. Translating it yields CSVTGLASRENTGELFF. V gene TRBV29-1 combines with J gene TRBJ2-2; 9 bases are a match to TRBD2. Trimming removed 5 bases from V and 2 bases from J; junction bases left unmatched: 12. The germline V gene has CDR1 SQVTM and CDR2 ANQGSEA. This CDR3 comprises 17 residues.

This clonotype was seen ten or more times. V and J are TRBV6-5 and TRBJ2-1; D possibly uses TRBD1 or TRBD2 (5 bases each). Between the trimmed V and J ends, which lost 2 bases and 7 bases, there was a span of 15 bases. Germline V gene sequence: CDR1 MNHEY, CDR2 SVGAGI. The CDR3 totals 15 residues. DNA for the CDR3: TGTGCCAGCAGTTACGCGGGTATGTCAGGGAATGAGCAGTTCTTC. This translates into CASSYAGMSGNEQFF.

Ten or more counts support this clonotype. The chain carries TRBV6-1 and TRBJ2-1, with D maybe TRBD1 (6 bases). The CDR3 is made up of 14 amino acids. The V end lost 6 bases, the J end lost 2 bases, and 11 bases lay between the germline ends. Germline CDR1 and CDR2: MNHNS and SASEGT. The CDR3, as DNA: TGTGCCAGCAGGCCCGGGACACCCTACAATGAGCAGTTCTTC. Translation gives CASRPGTPYNEQFF.

This clonotype was picked up many times. CDR3 DNA: TGTGCCAGCAGCCCCGTTTTGCGGGGTTCCGGCGAGCAGTACTTC. This gives the protein CASSPVLRGSGEQYF. The rearrangement links TRBV7-2 to TRBJ2-7, with D possibly being TRBD2 (6 bases). CDR3 size: 15 residues. Germline CDR1 reads SGHTA; CDR2 reads FQGNSA. Trimming removed 5 bases from V and 6 bases from J, with 20 bases in between.

Turning to this clonotype: The junction differs from germline at one of its ends, possibly a read error. V gene TRBV10-3 combines with J gene TRBJ1-5; D gene ambiguous. CDR3 length equals 14 residues. Germline loops: CDR1 ENHRY, CDR2 SYGVKD. This chain's CDR3 is CAVSSLGKDQPQHF. The CDR3 coding sequence is TGTGCCGTCAGTTCCTTGGGGAAAGATCAGCCCCAGCATTTT.

Points on this clonotype: Germline is not matched at one junction end, which may reflect a read error. This chain connects TRBV27 to TRBJ2-1; 12 bases align to TRBD2. Germline CDR1 MNHEY, CDR2 SMNVEV (reference sequence). The CDR3 has 15 amino acids. This chain's CDR3 is CASSPSGGAMNGQFF. The CDR3 DNA reads TGTGCCAGCAGTCCTAGCGGGGGGGCCATGAATGGGCAGTTCTTC.

The V gene is TRBV5-1, the J gene TRBJ1-2, with TRBD1 matching 8 bases. CDR3 length equals 15 residues. The V gene's germline CDR1 is SGHRS and CDR2 YFSETQ. The V segment lost 4 bases and the J segment 4 bases; nucleotides outside the gene matches: 9. The CDR3 spells CASSKGQGPLYGYTF. The CDR3 coding sequence is TGCGCCAGCAGCAAAGGACAGGGCCCACTCTATGGCTACACCTTC.

This clonotype was seen just once. The J gene is TRBJ2-3, the V gene TRBV7-8; 8 bases align to TRBD2. The germline CDR1 and CDR2 sequences are SGHVS and FQNEAQ. Trimming at V came to 7 bases and at J to 0 bases, leaving 9 bases not matched to a gene. This CDR3 spans 16 amino acids. DNA of the CDR3: TGTGCCAGCACATCCTATAGCGGGGTCAGCACAGATACGCAGTATTTT. Translated: CASTSYSGVSTDTQYF.

This clonotype appeared a few times. CDR3 region: CASTQGGQEETQYF. The CDR3 nucleotides are TGTGCCAGCACCCAGGGGGGGCAAGAAGAGACCCAGTACTTC. The chain combines TRBV28 with TRBJ2-5; perhaps D is TRBD1 or TRBD2 (7 bases each). This CDR3 spans 14 amino acids. Germline V gives CDR1 MDHEN, CDR2 SYDVKM. The V end lost 7 bases, the J end lost 3 bases, and 15 bases lay between the germline ends. Looking up the rest from reference TRBV28 and TRBJ2-5 gives the full variable domain: DVKVTQSSRYLVKRTGEKVFLECVQDMDHENMFWYRQDPGLGLRLIYFSYDVKMKEKGDIPEGYSVSREKKERFSLILESASTNQTSMYLCASTQGGQEETQYFGPGTRLLVL.

The V gene is TRBV6-2 or TRBV6-3, the J gene TRBJ2-5, with D possibly matching TRBD1 (5 bases). V was shortened by 6 bases and J by 1 base, with 15 bases between the two germline ends. Germline lookup yields CDR1 MNHEY and CDR2 SVGEGT. This CDR3 contains 15 residues. The CDR3 reads CASRDPTDFQETQYF. DNA of the CDR3: TGTGCCAGCAGGGACCCGACAGATTTCCAAGAGACCCAGTACTTC.

The V call is TRBV29-1, the J call TRBJ2-5; the D gene is possibly TRBD2 (6 bases). The closer fit of TRBJ2-1 to the DNA end suggests the J call may be wrong. CDR3 length: 12 amino acids. Germline V gene lookup returns CDR1 SQVTM and CDR2 ANQGSEA. CDR3 loop: CSAGGGQETQFF. CDR3 bases: TGCAGCGCCGGGGGTGGGCAAGAGACCCAGTTCTTC.

The genes are TRBV18 and TRBJ1-5; 10 bases line up with TRBD1. The CDR3 sequence is 18 residues long. V gave up 3 bases and J gave up 1 base; unmatched junction bases: 9. Germline lookup yields CDR1 KGHSH and CDR2 LQKENI. This chain's CDR3 is CASSPDRGRRISNQPQHF. The CDR3 DNA reads TGTGCCAGCTCACCTGACAGGGGGCGCAGAATCAGCAATCAGCCCCAGCATTTT.

This clonotype was seen only a few times. J is TRBJ1-2 and V is TRBV5-1; 7 bases agree with TRBD1. The V gene's germline CDR1 is SGHRS and CDR2 YFSETQ. V gave up 0 bases and J gave up 0 bases; unmatched junction bases: 11. The CDR3 is 18 residues long. The CDR3 reads CASSLGYIPGQSNYGYTF. The CDR3 DNA sequence: TGCGCCAGCAGCTTGGGCTACATACCGGGACAGTCTAACTATGGCTACACCTTC.

Notes on this clonotype: This could be a read error, since a much larger clone is one nucleotide away. This chain uses TRBV5-5 with TRBJ2-1; weak D call: TRBD2 (5 bases). The CDR3 loop spans 15 amino acids. Germline-derived CDR1 and CDR2 are SGHKS and YYEKEE (reference sequence). V lost 4 bases and J 10 bases, leaving 21 bases between the germline ends. The CDR3 DNA reads TGTGCCAGCAGCATGAGGAGAGAGGGAAGGAAGGAGCAGTTCTTC. Amino acid sequence: CASSMRREGRKEQFF.

This clonotype has a count of ten or more. CDR3 amino acids: CASSWEGWETQYF. The CDR3 coding sequence is TGTGCCAGCAGCTGGGAGGGCTGGGAGACCCAGTACTTC. The chain employs TRBV11-2 and TRBJ2-5, with 7 bases that match TRBD2. The V segment lost 4 bases and the J segment 5 bases; nucleotides outside the gene matches: 4. Germline V CDR1 and CDR2: SGHAT, FQNNGV. This CDR3 comprises 13 residues.

As DNA, the CDR3 is TGTGCGGCGGGAGGGCCTTCAGGGGCCAACGTCCTGACTTTC. It encodes CAAGGPSGANVLTF. This sequence joins TRBV6-2 or TRBV6-3 and TRBJ2-6; 9 bases are a match to TRBD2. The CDR3 runs to 14 residues. CDR1 MNHEY and CDR2 SVGEGT come from the germline V gene.

Comments on this clonotype: One junction end disagrees with the germline gene, perhaps due to a read error. The V gene is TRBV18, the J gene TRBJ1-2; D gene unclear. The CDR3 covers 15 residues. Germline assignment: CDR1 KGHSH and CDR2 LQKENI. CDR3 coding DNA: TGCGCCAGCTCCCAACGACTTACCCAGGACTATGGCTACACCTTC. Protein sequence: CASSQRLTQDYGYTF.

A word on this clonotype: A much larger clone lies a single base off, so this may be a read error. The DNA of the CDR3 is TGTGCCATCAGACTAGCGCCTGGTTACAATGAGCAGTTCTTC. As protein: CAIRLAPGYNEQFF. The chain carries TRBV10-3 and TRBJ2-1, with TRBD2 matching over 7 bases. V trimming: 6 bases; J trimming: 4 bases; junction bases outside the gene matches: 6. This CDR3 has 14 residues. In germline, CDR1 is ENHRY, CDR2 SYGVKD.

This clonotype was counted only a few times. This chain links TRBV15 with TRBJ2-3, with D maybe TRBD1 (5 bases). The V end was cut by 3 bases, the J end by 0 bases, with 13 bases between. CDR3 size: 16 residues. The germline V gene has CDR1 LNHNV and CDR2 YYDKDF (reference sequence). The DNA for the CDR3 is TGTGCCACCAGCAGCGAGGCAGGGCAAAGCACAGATACGCAGTATTTT. Amino acids: CATSSEAGQSTDTQYF.

This clonotype was detected a few times. This chain uses TRBV11-2 with TRBJ2-1; no clear D gene. Germline CDR1 and CDR2: SGHAT and FQNNGV. CDR3 length equals 13 residues. With 7 bases removed from V and 8 bases from J, the gap between germline ends came to 15 bases. The CDR3 reads CASTLTGRHEQFF. The CDR3 bases are TGTGCCAGCACCCTAACGGGTCGACATGAGCAGTTCTTC. The complete variable domain, with remaining parts taken from reference TRBV11-2 and TRBJ2-1, reads EAGVAQSPRYKIIEKRQSVAFWCNPISGHATLYWYQQILGQGPKLLIQFQNNGVVDDSQLPKDRFSAERLKGVDSTLKIQPAKLEDSAVYLCASTLTGRHEQFFGPGTRLTVL.

The chain uses TRBV7-6 and TRBJ1-3; D uncertain. CDR1 and CDR2 (germline): SGHVS, FNYEAQ. The CDR3 runs to 15 residues. Deletions cut 5 bases from V and 0 bases from J, with 11 bases between. CDR3: CASSARPSSGNTIYF. For the CDR3, the DNA is TGTGCCAGCAGCGCCCGGCCAAGCTCTGGAAACACCATATATTTT.

The chain couples TRBV28 to TRBJ1-4, with a weak D call TRBD1 (6 bases). Trimming stripped 5 bases from V and 8 bases from J, with 18 bases between. The germline CDR1 and CDR2 sequences are MDHEN and SYDVKM. This CDR3 region has 15 residues. CDR3 nucleotide sequence: TGTGCCAGCAGTCCCCCGCAGGGGCCGGAAGAAAAACTGTTTTTT. It specifies CASSPPQGPEEKLFF.

The V gene is TRBV5-1, the J gene TRBJ1-2, with a weak D call TRBD1 (5 bases). The germline gives CDR1 SGHRS, CDR2 YFSETQ. V dropped 5 bases and J dropped 0 bases, with 29 bases sitting between them. This CDR3 has 20 amino acids. The CDR3: CASRPFSGTHLRVANYGYTF. CDR3 coding DNA: TGCGCCAGCAGACCTTTCTCCGGGACTCACCTTAGGGTGGCTAACTATGGCTACACCTTC.

Details on this clonotype: A read error may explain this, as a much larger clone is one base away. The rearrangement joins TRBV20-1 to TRBJ2-5; no clear D. In germline, CDR1 is DFQATT, CDR2 SNEGSKA (reference sequence). This CDR3 comprises 12 residues. The CDR3, as DNA: TGCAGTGCTCAGCGAGGAAGAGAGACCCACTACTTC. Amino acids: CSAQRGRETHYF.